Shown below are 25 T cell receptor beta chains from a single sample sequenced in a study of CXCR3-negative and CXCR3-positive naive CD8 T cells. Their antigen targets remain unknown. General study results and limits: TRB CDR3s were more hydrophobic in CXCR3-positive than in CXCR3-negative naive cells.

The authors made the TRB cDNA libraries by 5' RACE using UMI labels. Using the 5' RACE reads, TCRdb records one entry per CDR3 protein without DNA. Here the sample table reports several thousand distinct CDR3 sequences. The source material was naive CXCR3+ CD8+ T cells from blood. Specified subset: CD45RO-CCR7+CD27+CD95- naive CD8+ T cells expressing CXCR3 (TNR3+). The receptor source for this set is a human donor in good health. Some clones in this sample may be carry-over from other donors' samples.

This clonotype shows up as medium-sized by frequency. The V gene is TRBV4-2, the J gene TRBJ2-7. Germline V lookup: CDR1 LGHNA, CDR2 YNFKEQ. The CDR3 length is 15 residues. CDR3 sequence reads: CASSGEATTSGEQYF.

By frequency, this clonotype registers medium-sized. V gene TRBV12-3 or TRBV12-4 combines with J gene TRBJ1-4; there is no DNA to check the TCRdb D call of TRBD1. The CDR3 consists of 14 residues. The CDR3 loop is CASRTQGYNEKLFF.

CDR3 sequence reads: CASSWTTSGNEQFF. The chain joins TRBV6-6 to TRBJ2-1; no DNA is available, so the TRBD2 call from TCRdb remains unchecked. The CDR3 totals 14 residues. The germline CDR1 and CDR2 sequences are MNHNY and SVGAGI (reference sequence).

The chain couples TRBV7-6 to TRBJ1-1; the TCRdb D gene call, TRBD1, has no DNA to confirm it. CDR3 size: 13 residues. Germline V gene sequence: CDR1 SGHVS, CDR2 FNYEAQ. The chain's CDR3 is CASSLFDQGEAFF.

V usage is TRBV5-3 and J usage is TRBJ2-2; TCRdb names TRBD2, which stays unverified in the absence of DNA. TRBV5-3 carries the ORF label, with uncertain function. The CDR3 contains 19 residues. CDR3 sequence reads: CARSSTPKGDPRGTGELFF.

According to its frequency, this clonotype is medium-sized. V is TRBV7-9 and J is TRBJ1-1; the D call of TRBD1 rests on TCRdb alone, since no DNA is present to check it. Germline CDR1 SEHNR, CDR2 FQNEAQ (reference sequence). The CDR3 length is 13 residues. The CDR3 region is CASSGETGTEAFF.

The chain joins TRBV25-1 to TRBJ2-7. The CDR3 is 15 residues long. Germline values: CDR1 MGHDK, CDR2 SYGVNS. CDR3 region: CASSESETGSYEQYF.

V gene TRBV7-2 combines with J gene TRBJ2-1. The CDR3 is 16 residues long. CDR1 and CDR2 from the germline V gene are SGHTA and FQGNSA. The CDR3 sequence: CASSLANRGLYNEQFF.

This rearrangement joins TRBV4-3 to TRBJ2-7. The V gene's germline CDR1 is LGHNA and CDR2 YSLEER. The CDR3 spans 13 residues. The CDR3 protein is CASSQDRVNEQYF.

The chain recombines TRBV20-1 with TRBJ1-1. CDR3 length: 13 residues. The germline gives CDR1 DFQATT, CDR2 SNEGSKA (reference sequence). The CDR3 loop reads CSASRALNTEAFF.

The chain has TRBV6-2 or TRBV6-3 and TRBJ1-1. This CDR3 has 13 residues. CDR1 and CDR2 (germline): MNHEY, SVGEGT. The CDR3 is CASSYPGNTEAFF.

The chain joins TRBV20-1 to TRBJ2-1. Germline V gene sequence: CDR1 DFQATT, CDR2 SNEGSKA (reference sequence). This CDR3 region has 11 residues. The CDR3: CSLVGYNEQFF.

This chain links TRBV29-1 with TRBJ2-7. The germline CDR1 and CDR2 sequences are SQVTM and ANQGSEA. The CDR3 is 14 residues long. The CDR3 here is CSVEDRRSSYEQYF.

The V call is TRBV29-1, the J call TRBJ1-1; the D call of TRBD1 rests on TCRdb alone, since no DNA is present to check it. Germline CDR1 and CDR2: SQVTM and ANQGSEA. The CDR3 is 16 residues long. The CDR3 loop reads CSVDPLLTGGNTEAFF.

This rearrangement joins TRBV19 to TRBJ2-1; TCRdb's D call, TRBD2, is unchecked because there is no DNA. The CDR3 spans 13 residues. Germline CDR1 LNHDA, CDR2 SQIVND (reference sequence). The CDR3 sequence: CASTRTSGNEQFF.

This clonotype shows up as medium-sized by frequency. The rearrangement joins TRBV20-1 to TRBJ2-7; TCRdb selects TRBD2, and the lack of DNA leaves this call unchecked. Germline V gives CDR1 DFQATT, CDR2 SNEGSKA (reference sequence). This CDR3 region has 21 residues. The CDR3 loop is CSASSPPQGLAGVGGSYEQYF.

This clonotype registers medium-sized (0.01 to 0.1%) by frequency. CDR3 sequence: CASNPIGDRDYEQYF. The rearrangement joins TRBV5-5 to TRBJ2-7; TCRdb selects TRBD1, and the lack of DNA leaves this call unchecked. The V gene's germline CDR1 is SGHKS and CDR2 YYEKEE (reference sequence). CDR3 size: 15 residues.

The V call is TRBV4-1, the J call TRBJ1-2. Looked up from germline, CDR1 is MGHRA and CDR2 is YSYEKL. CDR3 length equals 12 residues. CDR3 residues: CASSQHSEGYTF.

By frequency, this clonotype is medium-sized. The chain links TRBV25-1 to TRBJ1-1; TCRdb returns TRBD1, unconfirmable since there is no DNA. The germline V gene has CDR1 MGHDK and CDR2 SYGVNS. The CDR3 sequence is 14 residues long. The CDR3 protein is CASRPTGANTEAFF.

The chain couples TRBV7-8 to TRBJ2-1; the D call from TCRdb, TRBD1, cannot be confirmed without DNA. The CDR3 covers 12 residues. Germline lookup yields CDR1 SGHVS and CDR2 FQNEAQ. CDR3 sequence reads: CASGQGPNEQFF. The full variable domain, with the rest looked up from reference TRBV7-8 and TRBJ2-1, is GAGVSQSPRYKVAKRGQDVALRCDPISGHVSLFWYQQALGQGPEFLTYFQNEAQLDKSGLPSDRFFAERPEGSVSTLKIQRTQQEDSAVYLCASGQGPNEQFFGPGTRLTVL.

This rearrangement joins TRBV5-1 to TRBJ2-4; TCRdb picks TRBD2, but there is no DNA to check that call. The CDR3 runs to 17 residues. Germline V gives CDR1 SGHRS, CDR2 YFSETQ. The CDR3 spells CASSFRPSGAAENIQYF.

This clonotype is medium-sized (0.01 to 0.1%) by frequency. The V gene is TRBV6-5, the J gene TRBJ2-7; lacking DNA, the TRBD1 call made by TCRdb goes unchecked. Germline CDR1 reads MNHEY; CDR2 reads SVGAGI. CDR3 size: 13 residues. CDR3 region: CASTRSPGYEQYF.

The rearrangement uses TRBV7-2 and TRBJ2-3; the TCRdb D gene call, TRBD1, has no DNA to confirm it. Germline lookup yields CDR1 SGHTA and CDR2 FQGNSA. This CDR3 contains 15 residues. The CDR3 loop reads CASSEGQGAADTQYF.

The V gene is TRBV5-1, the J gene TRBJ2-1; TCRdb's assignment of TRBD2 cannot be checked, as there is no DNA. The CDR3 sequence is 18 residues long. Germline loops: CDR1 SGHRS, CDR2 YFSETQ. The CDR3 loop is CASSSSAFSGGSYNEQFF.

This clonotype registers medium-sized by frequency. The rearrangement uses TRBV29-1 and TRBJ2-7; TCRdb proposes TRBD2, but this gene call is untestable without DNA. The CDR3 is 12 residues long. Germline V gives CDR1 SQVTM, CDR2 ANQGSEA. The CDR3 sequence is CSVDSGESEQYF.